These 14 T cell receptor beta chains came from one sample sequenced in a study of T cell repertoires in cytomegalovirus infection. One entry per CDR3 protein results from TCRdb running MiXCR on the reads. Of about 920,000 distinct CDR3 sequences in the sample, roughly 30% were seen once. For these receptors, no antigen is known. Sample: cultured CD8+ T cells from PBMCs, taken from culture after CMV antigen stimulation. Every receptor here comes from a human donor in good health (CMV status not recorded). Some clones in this sample may be carry-over from other donors' samples.

The gene calls are TRBV20-1 and TRBJ1-6, with 7 bases that match TRBD1. Unmatched junction bases numbered 10, after V lost 1 base and J lost 4 bases. The CDR3 has 17 residues. Looked up from germline, CDR1 is DFQATT and CDR2 is SNEGSKA (reference sequence). The CDR3: CSARGRGDPPYNSPLHF. The CDR3 DNA reads as TGCAGTGCTAGAGGCAGGGGGGATCCCCCATATAATTCACCCCTCCACTTT.

This clonotype was seen ten or more times. The rearrangement joins TRBV12-3 or TRBV12-4 to TRBJ2-2; no clear D. Trimming left V 7 bases short and J 4 bases short, with 13 bases between. The CDR3 is made up of 14 amino acids. Here the CDR3 reads CASTVVLSTGELFF. CDR3 coding DNA: TGTGCCAGCACCGTGGTCCTATCCACCGGGGAGCTGTTTTTT.

This clonotype was observed a few times. V usage is TRBV5-1 and J usage is TRBJ1-1; unclear D gene. Germline lookup yields CDR1 SGHRS and CDR2 YFSETQ. The CDR3 is 14 residues long. V was shortened by 1 base and J by 7 bases, with 14 bases between the two germline ends. CDR3 nucleotides: TGCGCCAGCAGCTTGTCGGCAGTAGAGATTGAAGCTTTCTTT. Protein: CASSLSAVEIEAFF.

As regards this clonotype: The junction does not match germline at one end; this may be a read error. This chain connects TRBV27 to TRBJ2-7; D is perhaps TRBD2 (6 bases). CDR1 is MNHEY and CDR2 is SMNVEV in the germline V gene (reference sequence). The CDR3 has 14 residues. CDR3 protein: CAGSLSSGLREQYF. The DNA of the CDR3 is TGTGCCGGCAGTTTATCTTCGGGACTGAGGGAGCAGTACTTC.

The rearrangement links TRBV6-6 to TRBJ2-2; tentative D call: TRBD2 (6 bases). CDR3 size: 14 residues. Germline assignment: CDR1 MNHNY and CDR2 SVGAGI (reference sequence). V was clipped by 7 bases and J by 4 bases, with 13 bases between them. The CDR3 DNA reads TGTGCCAGCATCGACGGGGGTTCCACCGGGGAGCTGTTTTTT. It specifies CASIDGGSTGELFF.

V is TRBV6-5 and J is TRBJ1-6, with D uncertain. V gave up 2 bases and J gave up 3 bases, with 8 bases separating them. Germline lookup yields CDR1 MNHEY and CDR2 SVGAGI. The CDR3 is made up of 15 amino acids. The CDR3 region is CASSYVNYYNSPLHF. In nucleotides, the CDR3 is TGTGCCAGCAGTTACGTGAACTACTATAATTCACCCCTCCACTTT.

This clonotype was picked up a small number of times. The chain's CDR3 is CASSVLREQFF. As DNA, the CDR3 is TGTGCCAGCAGTGTCCTACGAGAGCAGTTCTTC. This chain connects TRBV25-1 to TRBJ2-1; D remains unclear. The germline gives CDR1 MGHDK, CDR2 SYGVNS. V lost 4 bases to trimming and J lost 10 bases, with 8 bases between them. CDR3 length: 11 residues.

There are a few counts of this clonotype. The gene calls are TRBV27 and TRBJ1-5; unclear D gene. V was shortened by 5 bases and J by 2 bases, with 13 bases between the two germline ends. CDR1 and CDR2 from the germline V gene are MNHEY and SMNVEV (reference sequence). The CDR3 covers 15 residues. The CDR3 spells CASSRSGSGNQPQHF. In DNA, the CDR3 is TGTGCCAGCAGTCGTTCGGGCTCTGGCAATCAGCCCCAGCATTTT.

Worth noting for this clonotype: One base away lies a much larger clone, so this may be a sequencing read error. CDR3 residues: CASSLAEASGSTDTQYF. The CDR3 DNA sequence: TGTGCCAGCAGCTTAGCGGAGGCTAGCGGGAGCACAGATACGCAGTATTTT. This rearrangement joins TRBV7-6 to TRBJ2-3; 8 bases fit TRBD2. J gave up 0 bases and V 0 bases, and 5 bases lay outside the gene matches. The CDR3 contains 17 residues. Germline V lookup: CDR1 SGHVS, CDR2 FNYEAQ.

The chain has TRBV15 and TRBJ2-5; no clear D. This CDR3 has 14 amino acids. V shed 3 bases and J shed 3 bases, with 11 bases lying between them. The germline V gene has CDR1 LNHNV and CDR2 YYDKDF (reference sequence). The CDR3 loop is CATSRKDPKETQYF. In DNA, the CDR3 is TGTGCCACCAGCAGGAAGGACCCGAAAGAGACCCAGTACTTC.

The rearrangement joins TRBV5-1 to TRBJ2-4, with D possibly being TRBD1 (5 bases). Trimming took 0 bases from V and 3 from J, leaving 10 bases between them. Germline V gene data show CDR1 as SGHRS and CDR2 as YFSETQ. This CDR3 spans 15 amino acids. As DNA, the CDR3 is TGCGCCAGCAGCTTGGCCGACAGAGACAAAAACATTCAGTACTTC. Protein sequence: CASSLADRDKNIQYF. Together with reference TRBV5-1 and TRBJ2-4, the CDR3 gives the full variable domain: KAGVTQTPRYLIKTRGQQVTLSCSPISGHRSVSWYQQTPGQGLQFLFEYFSETQRNKGNFPGRFSGRQFSNSRSEMNVSTLELGDSALYLCASSLADRDKNIQYFGAGTRLSVL.

This clonotype was recorded many times. V and J are TRBV12-3 or TRBV12-4 and TRBJ1-1; no clear D gene. V lost 1 base and J lost 11, with 20 bases in between. This CDR3 has 15 residues. The CDR3 coding sequence is TGTGCCAGCAGTTTAGTTTCTCGTGGTCGGAATAGGGCTTTCTTT. Its translation: CASSLVSRGRNRAFF.

This clonotype was counted between two and nine times. The V gene is TRBV6-5, the J gene TRBJ1-5; no firm D call. The germline V gene encodes CDR1 MNHEY and CDR2 SVGAGI. The CDR3 runs to 15 residues. Trimming took 6 bases from V and 1 from J, leaving 13 bases between them. CDR3 DNA: TGTGCCAGCAGATTATTCGACGGGAGCAATCAGCCCCAGCATTTT. Encoded protein: CASRLFDGSNQPQHF.

This chain links TRBV9 with TRBJ1-1; no clear D gene. Germline V gene sequence: CDR1 SGDLS, CDR2 YYNGEE. The V end lost 3 bases, the J end lost 5 bases, and 8 bases lay between the germline ends. The CDR3 has 12 amino acids. The CDR3 is CASSGGRTEAFF. The CDR3, as DNA: TGTGCCAGCAGCGGCGGAAGGACTGAAGCTTTCTTT.